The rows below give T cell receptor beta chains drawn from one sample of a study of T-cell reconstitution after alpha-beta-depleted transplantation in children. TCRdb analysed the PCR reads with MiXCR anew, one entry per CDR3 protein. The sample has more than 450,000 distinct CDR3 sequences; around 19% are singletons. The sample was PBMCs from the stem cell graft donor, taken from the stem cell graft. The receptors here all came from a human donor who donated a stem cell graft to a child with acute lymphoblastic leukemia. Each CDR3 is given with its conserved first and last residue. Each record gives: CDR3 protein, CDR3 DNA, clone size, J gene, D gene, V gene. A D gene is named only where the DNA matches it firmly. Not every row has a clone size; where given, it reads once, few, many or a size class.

CDR3 protein: CASNRNTGELFF
CDR3 DNA: TGTGCCAGTAACCGGAACACCGGGGAGCTGTTTTTT
clone size: many
J gene: TRBJ2-2
D gene: -
V gene: TRBV12-3/TRBV12-4

CDR3 protein: CASRGEGPQHF
CDR3 DNA: TGTGCCAGCAGGGGAGAAGGGCCCCAGCATTTT
clone size: many
J gene: TRBJ1-5
D gene: -
V gene: TRBV6-5

CDR3 protein: CASSEGAGTQYF
CDR3 DNA: TGTGCCAGCAGTGAAGGAGCGGGTACGCAGTATTTT
clone size: few
J gene: TRBJ2-3
D gene: -
V gene: TRBV2

CDR3 protein: CSAAAGTGNQPQHF
CDR3 DNA: TGCAGTGCGGCCGCCGGGACAGGGAATCAGCCCCAGCATTTT
clone size: -
J gene: TRBJ1-5
D gene: TRBD1
V gene: TRBV20-1

CDR3 protein: CASSQTGGLEAFF
CDR3 DNA: TGTGCCAGCTCCCAGACAGGGGGCTTAGAAGCTTTCTTT
clone size: -
J gene: TRBJ1-1
D gene: TRBD1
V gene: TRBV18

CDR3 protein: CASSYLTGELFF
CDR3 DNA: TGTGCCAGCAGTTATCTGACCGGGGAGCTGTTTTTT
clone size: few
J gene: TRBJ2-2
D gene: -
V gene: TRBV12-3/TRBV12-4

CDR3 protein: CSVEDWQGFSYEQYF
CDR3 DNA: TGCAGCGTCGAAGATTGGCAGGGTTTCTCCTACGAGCAGTACTTC
clone size: -
J gene: TRBJ2-7
D gene: -
V gene: TRBV29-1

CDR3 protein: CASSRYGRRSYNEQFF
CDR3 DNA: TGTGCCAGCAGCCGCTACGGGAGAAGGTCCTACAATGAGCAGTTCTTC
clone size: many
J gene: TRBJ2-1
D gene: -
V gene: TRBV4-2

CDR3 protein: CSARPGEKLFF
CDR3 DNA: TGCAGTGCTAGACCTGGAGAAAAACTGTTTTTT
clone size: -
J gene: TRBJ1-4
D gene: -
V gene: TRBV20-1

CDR3 protein: CSARILAGSTDTQYF
CDR3 DNA: TGCAGTGCAAGAATTCTAGCGGGAAGCACAGATACGCAGTATTTT
clone size: few
J gene: TRBJ2-3
D gene: TRBD2
V gene: TRBV20-1

CDR3 protein: CASSSTGTAEAFF
CDR3 DNA: TGCGCCAGCAGCTCGACCGGGACAGCTGAAGCTTTCTTT
clone size: -
J gene: TRBJ1-1
D gene: TRBD1
V gene: TRBV5-1

CDR3 protein: CSVAGENYEQYF
CDR3 DNA: TGCAGCGTTGCGGGAGAAAACTACGAGCAGTACTTC
clone size: -
J gene: TRBJ2-7
D gene: -
V gene: TRBV29-1

CDR3 protein: CASRNRGGWGNEQFF
CDR3 DNA: TGTGCCAGCAGGAACCGGGGCGGCTGGGGCAATGAGCAGTTCTTC
clone size: -
J gene: TRBJ2-1
D gene: -
V gene: TRBV2

CDR3 protein: CASSLGEYSGSVSYNEQFF
CDR3 DNA: TGTGCCAGCAGCTTAGGAGAATATAGCGGGAGCGTTTCCTACAATGAGCAGTTCTTC
clone size: few
J gene: TRBJ2-1
D gene: TRBD2
V gene: TRBV7-8

CDR3 protein: CASSVSWTGGADTQYF
CDR3 DNA: TGTGCCAGCAGTGTATCCTGGACAGGTGGGGCAGATACGCAGTATTTT
clone size: -
J gene: TRBJ2-3
D gene: TRBD1
V gene: TRBV2

CDR3 protein: CASSWLAKNIQYF
CDR3 DNA: TGCGCCAGCAGTTGGCTAGCCAAAAACATTCAGTACTTC
clone size: -
J gene: TRBJ2-4
D gene: -
V gene: TRBV5-1